A selection of T cell receptor beta chains follows, all from one sample in a study of blood T cell repertoires in COVID-19. Only in-frame clones appear in the TCRdb table, and some are missing; sequencing was by immunoSEQ multiplex PCR. The sample includes roughly 160,000 clones, 82% of them seen just once. Sequencing was done on a sample of peripheral blood. The source of these receptors is a woman older than 75 with active or convalescent COVID-19. Each CDR3 is given with its conserved first and last residue. Fields, in order: CDR3 DNA, CDR3 protein, D gene, V gene, J gene, clone size. A D gene is named only where the DNA matches it firmly. A clone size is listed for some rows: how often the clone was seen (once, few, many), or a class if it is expanded.

TGTGCCAGCAGTTACAGGAGGGGGCATAGGGCCCAGCATTTT	CASSYRRGHRAQHF	TRBD1	TRBV6-5	TRBJ1-5	.
TGTGCCAGCACTAACCTCGGGGGTTTCTACAATGAGCAGTTCTTC	CASTNLGGFYNEQFF	.	TRBV19	TRBJ2-1	.
TGTGCCAGCAGCAAAAGGTCTAGCGGGATGGAGACCCAGTACTTC	CASSKRSSGMETQYF	TRBD2	TRBV7-3	TRBJ2-5	.
TGTGCCACCGAGGGAATTAGTTATGAAGCTTTCTTT	CATEGISYEAFF	.	TRBV28	TRBJ1-1	.
TGCGCCAGCAGCTTGGAGAGACTATTTGTGACTGAAGCTTTCTTT	CASSLERLFVTEAFF	.	TRBV5-1	TRBJ1-1	.
TGTGCCAGTAAGGACAAAAGGGGGAACACTGAAGCTTTCTTT	CASKDKRGNTEAFF	.	TRBV19	TRBJ1-1	.
TGTGCCAGCAGAGAGACAGGAGTGAACACTGAAGCTTTCTTT	CASRETGVNTEAFF	.	TRBV6-5	TRBJ1-1	.
TGTGCCAGCAGCACAGGGGCGGCGGCAGATACGCAGTATTTT	CASSTGAAADTQYF	TRBD1	TRBV9	TRBJ2-3	.
TGTGCCAGCAGCCGTGGGACGGACGGGGGGATCTATGGCTACACCTTC	CASSRGTDGGIYGYTF	.	TRBV5-4	TRBJ1-2	.
TGTGCCAGCAGCTCCGAACTAGGGACCCAGTACTTC	CASSSELGTQYF	.	TRBV5-4	TRBJ2-5	.
TGCGCCAGCAGCCCCGAAGGGGGACAAGCCTACGAGCAGTACTTC	CASSPEGGQAYEQYF	.	TRBV5-1	TRBJ2-7	few
TGTGCCAGCAGTTATGCGACTCAGAGCTATGGCTACACCTTC	CASSYATQSYGYTF	.	TRBV28	TRBJ1-2	.
TGTGCCAGTAGTGTCCTAGCGGGAGCCACCGGGGAGCTGTTTTTT	CASSVLAGATGELFF	TRBD2	TRBV19	TRBJ2-2	.
TGTGCCAGCAGTCGTAACTATGGCTACACCTTC	CASSRNYGYTF	.	TRBV28	TRBJ1-2	.
TGTGCCTGGGACCCCGGAGACAGGGGGTATGGCTACACCTTC	CAWDPGDRGYGYTF	TRBD1	TRBV30	TRBJ1-2	.
TGTGCCAGCAGCCAAGGACAGTACTCTGGAAACACCATATATTTT	CASSQGQYSGNTIYF	.	TRBV3-1/TRBV3-2	TRBJ1-3	.
TGTGCCAGCACCCGCGGGGGGTATGCTTTCTTT	CASTRGGYAFF	.	TRBV25-1	TRBJ1-1	once
TGTGCCAGCAGCCAAGATTGGACTGTTACCTACAATGAGCAGTTCTTC	CASSQDWTVTYNEQFF	.	TRBV3-1/TRBV3-2	TRBJ2-1	.
TGTGCCAGCAGCTTAGCAGGGGTTTACAATGAGCAGTTCTTC	CASSLAGVYNEQFF	.	TRBV7-3	TRBJ2-1	.
TGTGCCAGCAGCTTAGGCCCCGCCGGGAGGGAGCCAGATACGCAGTATTTT	CASSLGPAGREPDTQYF	TRBD2	TRBV11-3	TRBJ2-3	.
TGTGCCAGCAGCTTAGTGGGTAGCGGGAGGGCCAACGAGCAGTACTTC	CASSLVGSGRANEQYF	TRBD2	TRBV7-2	TRBJ2-7	.
TGTGCCAGCAGCCGTCCCCAGGCATACGAGCAGTACTTC	CASSRPQAYEQYF	.	TRBV5-6	TRBJ2-7	few
TGTGCCAGCGGGCAGACTAGCGGCACAGATACGCAGTATTTT	CASGQTSGTDTQYF	TRBD2	TRBV2	TRBJ2-3	.
TGTGCCACCAACAGGATCGAGCGCACAGATACGCAGTATTTT	CATNRIERTDTQYF	.	TRBV6-5	TRBJ2-3	.
TGCGCCAGCAGCTTGTCCGGGAGGGATGAGCAGTTCTTC	CASSLSGRDEQFF	TRBD2	TRBV5-1	TRBJ2-1	.
TGCGCCAGCAGCTTGATAGCGACTAGCGGGAGGGCCTGGTACGAGCAGTACTTC	CASSLIATSGRAWYEQYF	TRBD2	TRBV5-1	TRBJ2-7	.
TGTGCCAGCAGCCACTTGTCCGGACAGGGTGCCTATGGCTACACCTTC	CASSHLSGQGAYGYTF	TRBD1	TRBV4-2	TRBJ1-2	.
TGTGCCACCGCCCTAGACAGGGGGTTCACTGAAGCTTTCTTT	CATALDRGFTEAFF	TRBD1	TRBV15	TRBJ1-1	.
TGTGCCAGCAGCCAAACCCAGGTTTCCGAAGCTTTCTTT	CASSQTQVSEAFF	.	TRBV3-1/TRBV3-2	TRBJ1-1	few
TGTGCCATCAGTGATGCGCGGGCGGGTTCAGATACGCAGTATTTT	CAISDARAGSDTQYF	.	TRBV10-3	TRBJ2-3	.